This TCR beta chain was obtained from a study of blood T cell repertoires in COVID-19. For the study at large: Acute-phase and convalescent COVID-19 samples originated in the United States, Italy and Spain. T cells, B-cell-depleted T cells, or PBMCs provided the cDNA or gDNA that served as material.

Sequencing was performed with immunoSEQ multiplex PCR; in TCRdb, only in-frame clones are kept and a portion is missing. The sample has 150,000 to 200,000 clones, 80% to 90% seen once. V was pared by 3 bases and J by 7 bases, with 12 bases between. The CDR3 is 13 residues long. Germline CDR1 SGHVS, CDR2 FNYEAQ. The receptor was isolated from a man between 65 and 80 years old with active or convalescent COVID-19. What was sequenced was peripheral blood. V is TRBV7-6 and J is TRBJ1-2; weak D call: TRBD1 (6 bases). CDR3 sequence reads: CASSFGGAVGYTF. The CDR3 coding sequence is TGTGCCAGCAGCTTTGGGGGGGCTGTTGGCTACACCTTC.